These 17 T cell receptor beta chains originate from one sample sequenced in a study of T cell responses to AZD1222 COVID-19 vaccine. Clones were sequenced by immunoSEQ multiplex PCR, and TCRdb holds only the in-frame ones, with some missing. This table has tens of thousands of clones, roughly 94% appearing once. Here the sequenced sample was peripheral blood, taken on day 0 of AZD1222 vaccination. The source is an adult in good health.

This chain links TRBV4-2 with TRBJ1-5, with 9 bases identical to TRBD1. In germline, CDR1 is LGHNA, CDR2 YNFKEQ. V was pared by 2 bases and J by 2 bases, with 4 bases of the junction left unmatched. The CDR3 runs to 16 residues. For the CDR3, the DNA is TGTGCCAGCAGCCAAACAGGGGGCGCGGGCAATCAGCCCCAGCATTTT. Its protein product is CASSQTGGAGNQPQHF.

The chain uses TRBV6-5 and TRBJ2-1; 10 positions agree with TRBD2. The germline CDR1 and CDR2 sequences are MNHEY and SVGAGI. V gave up 8 bases and J gave up 5 bases; unmatched junction bases: 9. The CDR3 runs 15 residues. Here the CDR3 reads CASSSLLAGDNEQFF. CDR3 in DNA: TGTGCCAGCTCTTCCCTGCTAGCGGGGGACAATGAGCAGTTCTTC.

The chain employs TRBV24-1 and TRBJ2-5; TRBD2 matches 8 bases. Germline assignment: CDR1 KGHDR and CDR2 SFDVKD. CDR3 length: 14 amino acids. The V gene end was trimmed by 4 bases and the J gene end by 7 bases; junction bases not matched to a gene: 7. DNA of the CDR3: TGTGCCACCAGTGAGGGACTAGAACGGGGGACCCAGTACTTC. Translating gives CATSEGLERGTQYF.

This clone was counted at least ten times. The chain joins TRBV7-9 to TRBJ2-2, with TRBD1 matching over 7 bases. The V gene's germline CDR1 is SEHNR and CDR2 FQNEAQ (reference sequence). Trimming took 1 base from V and 3 from J; bases not matched to a gene: 2. This CDR3 spans 15 amino acids. The CDR3 nucleotides are TGTGCCAGCAGCTTAGGTCAGGGGGACACCGGGGAGCTGTTTTTT. Its protein product is CASSLGQGDTGELFF. Combining the CDR3 with reference TRBV7-9 and TRBJ2-2 gives the whole variable domain DTGVSQNPRHKITKRGQNVTFRCDPISEHNRLYWYRQTLGQGPEFLTYFQNEAQLEKSRLLSDRFSAERPKGSFSTLEIQRTEQGDSAMYLCASSLGQGDTGELFFGEGSRLTVL.

The genes are TRBV27 and TRBJ2-6; possible D gene TRBD1, 5 bases. The CDR3 contains 20 residues. With 3 bases removed from V and 0 bases from J, the gap between germline ends came to 21 bases. Per the germline V gene, CDR1 is MNHEY and CDR2 is SMNVEV (reference sequence). The CDR3 reads CASSFVVAGLTLSGANVLTF. The CDR3 DNA reads TGTGCCAGCAGTTTTGTGGTGGCAGGGCTTACACTCTCTGGGGCCAACGTCCTGACTTTC.

This rearrangement joins TRBV19 to TRBJ2-5; D is uncertain. V dropped 6 bases and J dropped 5 bases, with 13 bases sitting between them. The CDR3 spans 13 residues. CDR1 LNHDA and CDR2 SQIVND come from the germline V gene (reference sequence). This CDR3 is CASSPQEVETQYF. CDR3 bases: TGTGCCAGTAGCCCCCAAGAGGTCGAGACCCAGTACTTC.

V usage is TRBV9 and J usage is TRBJ2-1; 9 bases line up with TRBD2. Looked up from germline, CDR1 is SGDLS and CDR2 is YYNGEE. After removal of 5 bases from V and 6 bases from J, the junction contained 9 bases not matched to a gene. CDR3 length equals 15 residues. CDR3 coding DNA: TGTGCCAGCAGTTTAGCGGGAGTTTTCGTCAATGAGCAGTTCTTC. Residues: CASSLAGVFVNEQFF. The full variable domain, with the rest looked up from reference TRBV9 and TRBJ2-1, is DSGVTQTPKHLITATGQRVTLRCSPRSGDLSVYWYQQSLDQGLQFLIQYYNGEERAKGNILERFSAQQFPDLHSELNLSSLELGDSALYFCASSLAGVFVNEQFFGPGTRLTVL.

The chain links TRBV27 to TRBJ2-7, with 14 bases fitting TRBD2. Trimming at V came to 5 bases and at J to 2 bases, leaving 2 bases not matched to a gene. Germline V gives CDR1 MNHEY, CDR2 SMNVEV (reference sequence). The CDR3 totals 15 residues. In DNA form, the CDR3 reads TGTGCCAGCAGTAGGACTAGCGGGGGGACCTACGAGCAGTACTTC. The encoded protein is CASSRTSGGTYEQYF.

The V gene is TRBV28, the J gene TRBJ2-7, with 7 bases matching TRBD1. Trimming took 6 bases from V and 2 from J; bases not matched to a gene: 7. CDR1 MDHEN and CDR2 SYDVKM come from the germline V gene. CDR3 length equals 14 residues. CDR3 in DNA: TGTGCCAGCAGGACACCGGGACAGACCTACGAGCAGTACTTC. The encoded protein is CASRTPGQTYEQYF.

The V gene is TRBV4-1, the J gene TRBJ1-1; TRBD1 matches at 7 bases. The V segment lost 2 bases and the J segment 3 bases; nucleotides outside the gene matches: 3. CDR1 is MGHRA and CDR2 is YSYEKL in the germline V gene. This CDR3 contains 14 residues. For the CDR3, the DNA is TGCGCCAGCAGCCAAAGAACAGGGGACACTGAAGCTTTCTTT. This codes for CASSQRTGDTEAFF.

The CDR3 spells CAWSAGTVSNQPQHF. The CDR3 DNA follows: TGTGCCTGGAGTGCCGGGACAGTGAGCAATCAGCCCCAGCATTTT. The chain combines TRBV30 with TRBJ1-5; 7 bases align to TRBD1. Unmatched junction bases numbered 4, after V lost 1 base and J lost 1 base. Germline V lookup: CDR1 GTSNPN, CDR2 SVGIG (reference sequence). The CDR3 is 15 amino acids.

The chain links TRBV11-1 to TRBJ2-7, with 9 bases matching TRBD1. After removal of 5 bases from V and 5 bases from J, the junction contained 10 bases not matched to a gene. This CDR3 contains 15 residues. The V gene's germline CDR1 is SGHAT and CDR2 FQDESV (reference sequence). The CDR3 nucleotides are TGTGCCAGCAGCAGCCCCCGGGACAGGGAGGACGAGCAGTACTTC. Translating gives CASSSPRDREDEQYF.

The chain couples TRBV2 to TRBJ1-4; TRBD1 agrees at 7 bases. Germline V CDR1 and CDR2: SNHLY, FYNNEI. Trimming at V came to 6 bases and at J to 8 bases, leaving 6 bases not matched to a gene. The CDR3 is made up of 13 amino acids. Here the CDR3 reads CASRGGIGEKLFF. In nucleotides, the CDR3 is TGTGCCAGCAGAGGGGGCATAGGGGAAAAACTGTTTTTT.

Worth noting for this clone: This sequence may be a read error, since a much larger clone differs from it by one base. The chain combines TRBV7-8 with TRBJ2-3; D ambiguous. This CDR3 is 12 amino acids long. The V gene lost 5 bases and the J gene lost 0 bases, with 3 bases spanning the gap. Germline V gives CDR1 SGHVS, CDR2 FQNEAQ. DNA of the CDR3: TGTGCCAGCAGCCCTAGCACAGATACGCAGTATTTT. Translation gives CASSPSTDTQYF.

The V and J genes are TRBV9 and TRBJ1-5; TRBD1 matches at 9 bases. CDR1 SGDLS and CDR2 YYNGEE come from the germline V gene. CDR3 length equals 14 residues. The junction had 1 base not matched to a gene; V was cut back by 5 bases and J by 1 base. The CDR3 DNA reads as TGTGCCAGCAGTGACAGGGGGAGCAATCAGCCCCAGCATTTT. Its translation: CASSDRGSNQPQHF.

CDR3 sequence (DNA): TGTGCCAGCAGTTTCACAGGGGGCGCACAGTACTTC. This sequence encodes CASSFTGGAQYF. The V call is TRBV27, the J call TRBJ2-7; 9 nucleotides align to TRBD1. After removal of 3 bases from V and 10 bases from J, the junction contained 4 bases not matched to a gene. This CDR3 has 12 residues. CDR1 and CDR2 (germline): MNHEY, SMNVEV (reference sequence).

This chain connects TRBV11-2 to TRBJ2-2; D is unclear. Germline CDR1 and CDR2: SGHAT and FQNNGV. This CDR3 region has 14 residues. The V and J ends lost 2 bases and 6 bases respectively, with 10 bases between them. The CDR3 nucleotides read TGTGCCAGCAGCTTAAGTTCGGGTGCCGGGGAGCTGTTTTTT. Translating gives CASSLSSGAGELFF.